Reported below is one T cell receptor beta chain. The antigen remains undetermined. The record originates from a study of T cell responses to AZD1222 COVID-19 vaccine. Looked up from germline, CDR1 is MNHEY and CDR2 is SVGEGT. V was pared by 6 bases and J by 5 bases, with 10 bases of the junction left unmatched. The CDR3 has 16 residues. Broader study findings: Samples come after the peak T cell response, not at day 14. Clonal diversity may have been underestimated in mostly white British donors. Of spike-specific TCRs, nearly half reportedly target regions left unmutated in variants. Breadth and depth of Spike-specific TCRs rose after two AZD1222 doses.

Data came from immunoSEQ multiplex PCR; TCRdb stores just in-frame clones and leaves some out. The data show about 140,000 clones, approximately 85% seen once. The J gene is TRBJ2-2, the V gene TRBV6-2 or TRBV6-3, with TRBD2 matching over 9 bases. The specimen was peripheral blood, collected 28 days after the second dose of the MenACWY control vaccine. The clonotype was recovered from an adult who received the MenACWY meningococcal vaccine as a control. The CDR3 here is CASSHSGTSSTGELFF. CDR3 nucleotides: TGTGCCAGCAGCCACTCCGGGACTAGCTCAACCGGGGAGCTGTTTTTT.